One and the same sample provided the 25 T cell receptor beta chains below, sequenced in a study of prognosis after radiotherapy for stage I lung cancer. Genomic DNA provided the template from which TCR beta CDR3 was amplified by two-round multiplex PCR. Round-one PCR had primers specific to each TRBV and TRBJ gene. One entry per CDR3 protein results from TCRdb running MiXCR on the multiplex PCR reads. The sample includes roughly 15,000 distinct CDR3 sequences, around 31% of them seen just once. This sample comprised PBMCs, obtained before or after stereotactic body radiation therapy (not recorded which). The receptor set was obtained from a donor aged 50 or older with non-small cell lung cancer.

This clonotype was counted many times. The chain is built from TRBV12-3 or TRBV12-4 and TRBJ2-3; D is tentatively TRBD1 or TRBD2 (5 bases each). The CDR3 is made up of 15 amino acids. Trimming removed 7 bases from V and 3 bases from J, with 17 bases in between. CDR3 sequence (DNA): TGTGCCAGCAATCGTTCGGGGAAGGGGACAGATACGCAGTATTTT. It specifies CASNRSGKGTDTQYF.

This clonotype was counted at least ten times. The chain carries TRBV7-2 and TRBJ2-1, with TRBD1 matching over 8 bases. Unmatched junction bases numbered 10, after V lost 6 bases and J lost 6 bases. The length of the CDR3 is 15 residues. Germline V gene lookup returns CDR1 SGHTA and CDR2 FQGNSA. CDR3 in amino acids: CASSMKGQDVNEQFF. CDR3 in DNA: TGTGCCAGCAGTATGAAGGGACAGGATGTCAATGAGCAGTTCTTC.

This clonotype was seen at least ten times. The chain has TRBV5-5 and TRBJ2-1, with 10 bases fitting TRBD2. The V and J ends lost 3 bases and 3 bases, in that order; junction bases with no gene match: 3. This CDR3 has 15 amino acids. Germline CDR1 is SGHKS and CDR2 is YYEKEE (reference sequence). CDR3 sequence: CASSSLAGGYNEQFF. For the CDR3, the DNA is TGTGCCAGCAGCTCATTAGCGGGAGGCTACAATGAGCAGTTCTTC.

The chain is built from TRBV7-2 and TRBJ2-1; 9 nucleotides agree with TRBD1. CDR3 length: 16 amino acids. Germline trimming cut 4 bases from V and 1 base from J; bases unmatched to any gene: 5. Germline CDR1 and CDR2: SGHTA and FQGNSA. The CDR3 sequence is CASSSVGTGSYNEQFF. The CDR3 DNA follows: TGTGCCAGCAGCTCGGTTGGGACAGGGTCCTACAATGAGCAGTTCTTC.

For this clonotype: A read error likely explains this, since a far larger clone differs by one base. The J gene is TRBJ2-4, the V gene TRBV20-1; the match to TRBD2 covers 11 bases. Germline CDR1 reads DFQATT; CDR2 reads SNEGSKA (reference sequence). With 6 bases clipped from V and 13 bases from J, the junction kept 17 bases outside the gene matches. The CDR3 totals 15 residues. As DNA, the CDR3 is TGCAGTGCCGTATTACTAGCGGGAGAATCCAATGAGCAGTACTTC. This encodes CSAVLLAGESNEQYF.

This clonotype was observed many times. The gene calls are TRBV6-1 and TRBJ2-2, with 7 bases fitting TRBD2. Trimming at V came to 7 bases and at J to 6 bases, leaving 14 bases not matched to a gene. The CDR3 runs to 16 residues. Germline-derived CDR1 and CDR2 are MNHNS and SASEGT. The CDR3 loop is CASTRRAGVGSGELFF. CDR3 coding DNA: TGTGCCAGCACCCGAAGGGCGGGAGTTGGTTCCGGGGAGCTGTTTTTT.

In this sample, this clonotype turned up many times. The chain uses TRBV7-2 and TRBJ1-2; the match to TRBD1 covers 8 bases. The CDR3 sequence is 17 residues long. The germline V gene has CDR1 SGHTA and CDR2 FQGNSA. After removal of 5 bases from V and 2 bases from J, the junction contained 13 bases not matched to a gene. The CDR3 spells CASSTLWTGLDNYGYTF. The CDR3 nucleotides are TGTGCCAGCAGCACGCTTTGGACAGGGCTAGACAACTATGGCTACACCTTC. Full variable domain (remainder filled in from reference TRBV7-2 and TRBJ1-2): GAGVSQSPSNKVTEKGKDVELRCDPISGHTALYWYRQSLGQGLEFLIYFQGNSAPDKSGLPSDRFSAERTGGSVSTLTIQRTQQEDSAVYLCASSTLWTGLDNYGYTFGSGTRLTVV.

In its sample, this clonotype was seen many times. The gene calls are TRBV2 and TRBJ2-7; 7 nucleotides align to TRBD2. J lost 0 bases, V lost 4 bases, and 3 bases had no gene match. This CDR3 is 14 amino acids long. Germline loops: CDR1 SNHLY, CDR2 FYNNEI. CDR3 protein: CASSGTSFSYEQYF. DNA for the CDR3: TGTGCCAGCAGTGGGACTAGTTTCTCCTACGAGCAGTACTTC.

This clonotype was seen at least ten times. This chain joins TRBV7-9 and TRBJ2-7; 9 nucleotides line up with TRBD1. Trimming cost V 1 base and J 2 bases; bases outside gene matches: 3. CDR1 and CDR2 (germline): SEHNR, FQNEAQ (reference sequence). The CDR3 sequence is 15 residues long. Written as DNA, the CDR3 is TGTGCCAGCAGCTTAGGGACAGGGGTCCCCTACGAGCAGTACTTC. Translating gives CASSLGTGVPYEQYF.

The table lists this clonotype with many counts. The chain carries TRBV6-1 and TRBJ1-1; D remains unclear. The germline V gene encodes CDR1 MNHNS and CDR2 SASEGT. CDR3 length: 12 amino acids. V was trimmed by 8 bases and J by 1 base, leaving 8 bases between them. Here the CDR3 DNA reads TGTGCCAGCCAGGCGGGGAACACTGAAGCTTTCTTT. This translates into CASQAGNTEAFF.

This clonotype was found many times. The genes are TRBV19 and TRBJ2-7; 12 bases align to TRBD2. Germline V gives CDR1 LNHDA, CDR2 SQIVND (reference sequence). With V trimmed by 5 bases and J by 4 bases, 21 bases remained unmatched. The CDR3 has 20 amino acids. The CDR3 is CASSPRQASGLAGRGYEQYF. As DNA, the CDR3 is TGTGCCAGTAGTCCAAGACAGGCTTCAGGACTAGCGGGAAGGGGGTACGAGCAGTACTTC.

By its share, this clonotype is medium-sized (0.01 to 0.1%). The rearrangement joins TRBV20-1 to TRBJ1-5, with a weak D call TRBD1 (6 bases). Germline CDR1 DFQATT, CDR2 SNEGSKA (reference sequence). This CDR3 is built from 15 residues. V lost 0 bases and J 3 bases, leaving 12 bases between the germline ends. The CDR3 sequence is CSARDRDRLNQPQHF. CDR3 sequence (DNA): TGCAGTGCTAGAGACCGAGACAGGCTCAATCAGCCCCAGCATTTT.

This clonotype was recorded many times. The J gene is TRBJ1-1, the V gene TRBV20-1; possible D gene TRBD1, 5 bases. Germline V gene lookup returns CDR1 DFQATT and CDR2 SNEGSKA (reference sequence). Deletions cut 5 bases from V and 0 bases from J, with 13 bases between. This CDR3 is 14 amino acids long. This CDR3 reads CSAYRDDMNTEAFF. The CDR3 coding sequence is TGCAGTGCTTACCGGGACGACATGAACACTGAAGCTTTCTTT.

As to this clonotype: Given a far larger clone just one base away, this is likely a sequencing read error. Written as DNA, the CDR3 is TGTGCCAGCAGACCGAGCCCTAGCGGGAGTACTGAGCAGTTCTTC. Translating gives CASRPSPSGSTEQFF. The chain uses TRBV7-9 and TRBJ2-1; the match to TRBD2 covers 10 bases. V dropped 6 bases and J dropped 9; count of bases not matched to a gene: 11. The CDR3 totals 15 residues. Per germline, CDR1 SEHNR and CDR2 FQNEAQ (reference sequence).

This clonotype was counted ten times or more. The chain has TRBV4-1 and TRBJ2-2, with no clear D. Germline-derived CDR1 and CDR2 are MGHRA and YSYEKL. V was clipped by 0 bases and J by 4 bases, with 9 bases between them. CDR3 length: 15 amino acids. Here the CDR3 reads CASSQDGSATGELFF. The CDR3 region has the DNA TGCGCCAGCAGCCAAGATGGCAGCGCCACCGGGGAGCTGTTTTTT.

This clonotype was recorded at least ten times. The V gene is TRBV15, the J gene TRBJ2-1, with 11 bases fitting TRBD2. The CDR3 runs to 16 residues. V trimming: 3 bases; J trimming: 4 bases; junction bases outside the gene matches: 5. CDR1 is LNHNV, CDR2 YYDKDF, per germline (reference sequence). The CDR3 nucleotides are TGTGCCACCAGCAGGGGGACTAGCGGAGATTACAATGAGCAGTTCTTC. It yields the protein CATSRGTSGDYNEQFF.

This clonotype was observed at least ten times. One end of the junction does not line up with germline, which may come from a read error. The rearrangement links TRBV6-5 to TRBJ1-1; tentatively, D is TRBD1 (5 bases). Germline CDR1 reads MNHEY; CDR2 reads SVGAGI. The CDR3 extends over 16 amino acids. In DNA form, the CDR3 reads TGTGCCAGCAGTGACTCGAGTCGCAGGGCGGGGGGTGAAGCTTTCTTT. Its translation: CASSDSSRRAGGEAFF.

Sample share makes this clonotype medium-sized. This chain joins TRBV15 and TRBJ2-1, with TRBD2 identical over 10 bases. This CDR3 contains 18 residues. Per the germline V gene, CDR1 is LNHNV and CDR2 is YYDKDF (reference sequence). The trim removed 3 bases at V and 5 bases at J, leaving 13 bases unmatched. The CDR3 nucleotides read TGTGCCACCAGCAGGGAAATGAGCGGACTAGCGGCGGACAATGAGCAGTTCTTC. Translation gives CATSREMSGLAADNEQFF.

This clonotype occurred many times. The chain carries TRBV20-1 and TRBJ2-3; TRBD2 agrees at 9 bases. The CDR3 loop spans 15 amino acids. The V gene end was trimmed by 8 bases and the J gene end by 0 bases; junction bases not matched to a gene: 9. CDR1 DFQATT and CDR2 SNEGSKA come from the germline V gene (reference sequence). CDR3 nucleotide sequence: TGCAGTCCTTTAGCGGGAGCTTGGAGCACAGATACGCAGTATTTT. Protein product: CSPLAGAWSTDTQYF.

This clonotype is judged large (0.1 to 1%). The chain employs TRBV6-1 and TRBJ2-5, with D unresolved. Germline assignment: CDR1 MNHNS and CDR2 SASEGT. This CDR3 comprises 14 residues. The ends were cut back, 5 bases at V and 4 bases at J, with 14 bases in the middle. CDR3 bases: TGTGCCAGCAGTCCTGGGGTGGGTCGAGAGACCCAGTACTTC. This encodes CASSPGVGRETQYF.

There are many counts of this clonotype. The CDR3 bases are TGTGCCAGCACCAACGGGGGGTTATCCGAGCAGTACTTC. Translated: CASTNGGLSEQYF. V is TRBV2 and J is TRBJ2-7; 7 bases agree with TRBD2. Losses at the gene ends were 7 bases for V and 6 bases for J; bases not matched to a gene: 9. CDR1 and CDR2 (germline): SNHLY, FYNNEI. This CDR3 has 13 amino acids.

The V and J genes are TRBV7-8 and TRBJ2-7, with 9 bases that match TRBD1. V shed 1 base, J shed 5 bases, and the junction held 21 bases outside the gene matches. The CDR3 has 20 residues. Germline lookup yields CDR1 SGHVS and CDR2 FQNEAQ. The CDR3 DNA reads as TGTGCCAGCAGCTTAGTGATCTGGACAGGGGACCGGGCGGGGACTGACGAGCAGTACTTC. Translating gives CASSLVIWTGDRAGTDEQYF.

The genes are TRBV20-1 and TRBJ2-3, with 8 positions matching TRBD2. CDR3 size: 16 residues. Trimming took 1 base from V and 0 from J; bases not matched to a gene: 6. Germline V gene data show CDR1 as DFQATT and CDR2 as SNEGSKA (reference sequence). In nucleotides, the CDR3 is TGCAGTGCTAGAGCGGGAGCTAGCGGGAGCACAGATACGCAGTATTTT. This translates into CSARAGASGSTDTQYF.

This clonotype is medium-sized. The chain couples TRBV7-2 to TRBJ2-3, with 7 bases aligning to TRBD2. Germline V gene data show CDR1 as SGHTA and CDR2 as FQGNSA. The CDR3 spans 15 residues. The ends lost 0 bases at V and 2 bases at J; junction bases unmatched: 2. CDR3 sequence reads: CASSLARDYTDTQYF. CDR3 DNA sequence: TGTGCCAGCAGCTTAGCCAGGGACTACACAGATACGCAGTATTTT. Looking up the rest from reference TRBV7-2 and TRBJ2-3 gives the full variable domain: GAGVSQSPSNKVTEKGKDVELRCDPISGHTALYWYRQSLGQGLEFLIYFQGNSAPDKSGLPSDRFSAERTGGSVSTLTIQRTQQEDSAVYLCASSLARDYTDTQYFGPGTRLTVL.

This clonotype was counted at least ten times. V is TRBV9 and J is TRBJ2-3, with D tentatively TRBD2 (6 bases). The CDR3 sequence is 15 residues long. V lost 0 bases and J lost 5, with 13 bases in between. The germline V gene encodes CDR1 SGDLS and CDR2 YYNGEE. The CDR3 region has the DNA TGTGCCAGCAGCGTAGTTGGAGGGGCTGGAGATACGCAGTATTTT. Protein product: CASSVVGGAGDTQYF.